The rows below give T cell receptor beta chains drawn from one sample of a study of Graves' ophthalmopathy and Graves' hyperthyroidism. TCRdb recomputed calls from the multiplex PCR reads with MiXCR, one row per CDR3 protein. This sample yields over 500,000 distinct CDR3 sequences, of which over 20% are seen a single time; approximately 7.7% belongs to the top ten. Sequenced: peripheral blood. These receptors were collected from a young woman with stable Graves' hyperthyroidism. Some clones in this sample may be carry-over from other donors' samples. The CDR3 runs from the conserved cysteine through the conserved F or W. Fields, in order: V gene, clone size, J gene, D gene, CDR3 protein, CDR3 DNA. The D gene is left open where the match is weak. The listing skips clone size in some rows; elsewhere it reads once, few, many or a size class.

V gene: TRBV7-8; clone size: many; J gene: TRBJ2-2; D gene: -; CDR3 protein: CASSYVTTGELFF; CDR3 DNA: TGTGCCAGCAGCTACGTCACCACCGGGGAGCTGTTTTTT
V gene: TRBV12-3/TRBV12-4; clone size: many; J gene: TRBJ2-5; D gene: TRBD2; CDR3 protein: CASTTGGARETQYF; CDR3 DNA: TGTGCCAGCACCACCGGGGGGGCTAGAGAGACCCAGTACTTC
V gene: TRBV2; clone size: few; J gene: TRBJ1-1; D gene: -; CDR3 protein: CAIRAAEAFF; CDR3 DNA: TGTGCCATACGGGCCGCCGAAGCTTTCTTT
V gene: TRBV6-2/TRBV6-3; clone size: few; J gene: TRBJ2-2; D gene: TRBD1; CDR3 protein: CASSMGPGQTKKGETGELFF; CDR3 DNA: TGTGCCAGCAGTATGGGCCCGGGACAGACAAAGAAAGGGGAAACCGGGGAGCTGTTTTTT
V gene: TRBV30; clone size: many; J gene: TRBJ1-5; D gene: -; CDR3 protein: CAWTGQSNQPQHF; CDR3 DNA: TGTGCCTGGACAGGACAAAGCAATCAGCCCCAGCATTTT
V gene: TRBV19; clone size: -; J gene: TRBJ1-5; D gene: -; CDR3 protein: CASSIENRDQPQHF; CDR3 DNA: TGTGCCAGTAGTATAGAGAACCGTGATCAGCCCCAGCATTTT
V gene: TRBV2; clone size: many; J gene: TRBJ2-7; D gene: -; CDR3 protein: CASSVGRYYEQYF; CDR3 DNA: TGTGCCAGCAGTGTAGGGCGGTACTACGAGCAGTACTTC
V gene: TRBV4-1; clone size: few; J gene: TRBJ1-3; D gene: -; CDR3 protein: CASSQAQGSSGNTIYF; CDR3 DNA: TGCGCCAGCAGCCAAGCGCAGGGGAGCTCTGGAAACACCATATATTTT
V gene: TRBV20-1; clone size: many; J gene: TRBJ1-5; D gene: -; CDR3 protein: CSAKQRSNQPQHF; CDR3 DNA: TGCAGTGCTAAGCAAAGAAGCAATCAGCCCCAGCATTTT
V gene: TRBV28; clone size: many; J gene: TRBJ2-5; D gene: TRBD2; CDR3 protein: CASSRLAGGVGQETQYF; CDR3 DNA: TGTGCCAGCAGTAGACTAGCGGGAGGAGTGGGGCAAGAGACCCAGTACTTC